Presented here are 24 T cell receptor beta chains from one specimen sequenced in a study of T-cell reconstitution after alpha-beta-depleted transplantation in children (dated by TCRdb to the mid-2010s). Preparation of the library involved PCR. Sequenced using an Illumina HiSeq 2500. Molecular barcoding was employed in the preparation of TCR libraries, with unique molecular identifiers being used to normalize TCRbeta repertoire quantification. The raw public reads went through TCRdb reprocessing: fastp at Q25, MiXCR clone calling, in-frame beta chains kept. Each record represents a unique CDR3 protein, reported with the most common genes and DNA among its rows. This sample gives about 360,000 distinct CDR3 sequences in total; about 14% of them show up just once. In total, the top ten clones hold 4% to 5.5% of the sample. Here the sequenced sample was PBMCs, taken from the stem cell graft. These receptors were collected from a human donor who donated a stem cell graft to a child with Fanconi anemia.

This clonotype has ten or more counts. The rearrangement links TRBV29-1 to TRBJ2-5; no clear D. CDR1 and CDR2 (germline): SQVTM, ANQGSEA. Trimming shortened V by 2 bases and J by 5 bases, and 18 bases separated the two germline ends. CDR3 size: 15 residues. The CDR3 is CSVESMVMVGETQYF. In DNA, the CDR3 is TGCAGCGTTGAAAGCATGGTAATGGTCGGGGAGACCCAGTACTTC.

A few counts support this clonotype. The chain joins TRBV7-8 to TRBJ2-7; the match to TRBD1 covers 7 bases. With V trimmed by 2 bases and J by 3 bases, 7 bases remained unmatched. Germline V lookup: CDR1 SGHVS, CDR2 FQNEAQ. The CDR3 sequence is 15 residues long. The CDR3 protein is CASSLLAQGSYEQYF. The CDR3 region has the DNA TGTGCCAGCAGCTTATTAGCACAGGGGAGCTACGAGCAGTACTTC. Combining the CDR3 with reference TRBV7-8 and TRBJ2-7 gives the whole variable domain GAGVSQSPRYKVAKRGQDVALRCDPISGHVSLFWYQQALGQGPEFLTYFQNEAQLDKSGLPSDRFFAERPEGSVSTLKIQRTQQEDSAVYLCASSLLAQGSYEQYFGPGTRLTVT.

The chain uses TRBV5-1 and TRBJ2-2, with D possibly matching TRBD1 (5 bases). The germline V and J ends were trimmed by 4 bases and 8 bases, with 18 bases remaining between them. Per germline, CDR1 SGHRS and CDR2 YFSETQ. CDR3 length: 15 residues. The CDR3 nucleotides are TGCGCCAGCAGCGGAACAGGATGGGTTCGGGGGGAGCTGTTTTTT. It codes for CASSGTGWVRGELFF.

The rearrangement joins TRBV29-1 to TRBJ2-1; either TRBD1 or TRBD2 may fit D (5 bases each). V lost 4 bases to trimming and J lost 3 bases, with 10 bases between them. Germline V lookup: CDR1 SQVTM, CDR2 ANQGSEA. CDR3 length: 13 amino acids. CDR3 region: CSVGGYIYNEQFF. DNA of the CDR3: TGCAGCGTTGGGGGGTACATCTACAATGAGCAGTTCTTC.

The rearrangement links TRBV9 to TRBJ2-2; D is possibly TRBD2 (6 bases). V lost 1 base to trimming and J lost 0 bases, with 13 bases between them. Germline loops: CDR1 SGDLS, CDR2 YYNGEE. The CDR3 is 17 amino acids. The CDR3 region has the DNA TGTGCCAGCAGCGTAAGGTCAGGAGGGTCGAACACCGGGGAGCTGTTTTTT. This gives the protein CASSVRSGGSNTGELFF.

This clonotype occurred a few times. The V call is TRBV6-4, the J call TRBJ2-3; TRBD2 might be the D (5 bases). Germline CDR1 reads MRHNA; CDR2 reads SNTAGT. Trimming stripped 10 bases from V and 11 bases from J, with 19 bases between. The CDR3 is made up of 12 amino acids. The CDR3 loop reads CATPLWRIGQYF. The DNA of the CDR3 is TGTGCCACCCCGCTTTGGAGGATAGGGCAGTATTTT.

The V call is TRBV7-8, the J call TRBJ1-1, with 7 bases lining up with TRBD1. Trimming took 5 bases from V and 5 from J; bases not matched to a gene: 17. Germline values: CDR1 SGHVS, CDR2 FQNEAQ. The CDR3 covers 17 residues. DNA for the CDR3: TGTGCCAGCAGCCCCCGGGAGGGGGCGTGGATAGAGACTGAAGCTTTCTTT. It translates to CASSPREGAWIETEAFF.

This clonotype has a handful of counts. The CDR3 bases are TGTGCCAGCAGCCAAGGGCCGGGATTCACTAATGAAAAACTGTTTTTT. This translates into CASSQGPGFTNEKLFF. The chain couples TRBV14 to TRBJ1-4; D unresolved. The V gene's germline CDR1 is SGHDN and CDR2 FVKESK. V shed 1 base and J shed 2 bases, with 11 bases lying between them. CDR3 length equals 16 residues.

This clonotype was picked up a small number of times. The CDR3 nucleotides read TGTGCCAGCAGCTTACTTGAGGGCTCTGGGGCCAACGTCCTGACTTTC. Its translation is CASSLLEGSGANVLTF. The rearrangement links TRBV7-9 to TRBJ2-6, with a tentative D call TRBD2 (5 bases). Germline values: CDR1 SEHNR, CDR2 FQNEAQ (reference sequence). The CDR3 extends over 16 amino acids. V was trimmed by 2 bases and J by 0 bases, leaving 8 bases between them.

The gene calls are TRBV7-9 and TRBJ1-1, with a tentative D call TRBD1 (5 bases). The germline V gene has CDR1 SEHNR and CDR2 FQNEAQ (reference sequence). This CDR3 is 16 amino acids long. Trimming removed 3 bases at V and 5 bases at J, with 19 bases between. The CDR3 DNA follows: TGTGCCAGCAGCTTCGGTCCGAGGGGCGCGAGGACTGAAGCTTTCTTT. Translated: CASSFGPRGARTEAFF. Full variable domain (outside the CDR3, taken from reference TRBV7-9 and TRBJ1-1): DTGVSQNPRHKITKRGQNVTFRCDPISEHNRLYWYRQTLGQGPEFLTYFQNEAQLEKSRLLSDRFSAERPKGSFSTLEIQRTEQGDSAMYLCASSFGPRGARTEAFFGQGTRLTVV.

In its sample, this clonotype was seen a few times. The V gene is TRBV29-1, the J gene TRBJ2-1; D could derive from TRBD1 or TRBD2 (6 bases each). CDR1 is SQVTM and CDR2 is ANQGSEA in the germline V gene. The CDR3 is 14 residues long. The germline V and J ends were trimmed by 5 bases and 9 bases, with 20 bases remaining between them. The CDR3 sequence: CSVPLSGAASEQFF. CDR3 coding DNA: TGCAGCGTTCCCTTGTCGGGGGCCGCGAGTGAGCAGTTCTTC.

The chain recombines TRBV3-1 with TRBJ2-4; no firm D call. Germline values: CDR1 LGHDT, CDR2 YNNKEL (reference sequence). The CDR3 spans 15 residues. With 0 bases removed from V and 0 bases from J, the gap between germline ends came to 6 bases. The CDR3 loop reads CASSQEVIAKNIQYF. The CDR3 bases are TGTGCCAGCAGCCAAGAGGTGATAGCCAAAAACATTCAGTACTTC.

J is TRBJ1-1 and V is TRBV4-3, with 9 positions matching TRBD1. Per germline, CDR1 LGHNA and CDR2 YSLEER. The CDR3 loop spans 14 amino acids. V lost 1 base and J lost 7; bases outside the gene matches: 4. The CDR3 loop reads CASSQGWTGDEAFF. In DNA form, the CDR3 reads TGCGCCAGCAGCCAAGGTTGGACAGGGGATGAAGCTTTCTTT.

The rearrangement links TRBV24-1 to TRBJ2-3; TRBD1 matches at 9 bases. V dropped 2 bases and J dropped 6; count of bases not matched to a gene: 8. Germline CDR1 is KGHDR and CDR2 is SFDVKD. CDR3 length: 16 residues. The CDR3 spells CATSDWEDRGGDTQYF. As DNA, the CDR3 is TGTGCCACCAGTGATTGGGAGGACAGGGGAGGTGATACGCAGTATTTT.

This clonotype was counted only a few times. The chain carries TRBV28 and TRBJ2-3; 10 bases are shared with TRBD1. This CDR3 region has 16 residues. Trimming cost V 4 bases and J 2 bases; bases outside gene matches: 6. Germline V gives CDR1 MDHEN, CDR2 SYDVKM. The CDR3 sequence is CASSWDRGRVTDTQYF. DNA of the CDR3: TGTGCCAGCAGTTGGGACAGGGGTAGGGTCACAGATACGCAGTATTTT.

This clonotype was detected many times. This CDR3 reads CASSPNRLAGADTQYF. The CDR3 DNA follows: TGTGCCAGCAGTCCCAATCGGCTAGCCGGGGCAGATACGCAGTATTTT. The chain recombines TRBV27 with TRBJ2-3, with D possibly matching TRBD2 (5 bases). The V end lost 5 bases, the J end lost 4 bases, and 19 bases lay between the germline ends. The CDR3 loop spans 16 amino acids. Per the germline V gene, CDR1 is MNHEY and CDR2 is SMNVEV (reference sequence).

The chain links TRBV4-3 to TRBJ1-2, with a weak D call TRBD1 (5 bases). CDR1 LGHNA and CDR2 YSLEER come from the germline V gene. Trimming took 3 bases from V and 6 from J, leaving 17 bases between them. This CDR3 is 15 amino acids long. CDR3 sequence: CASSHIGTNYNGYTF. The CDR3 DNA follows: TGCGCCAGCAGCCACATCGGGACTAACTACAATGGCTACACCTTC.

About this clonotype: Being one base from a much bigger clone, this may be a read error. CDR3 sequence (DNA): TGTGCCAGCAGCTTGCAGGACAGGGGGCATACAGATACGCAGTATTTT. Amino acid sequence: CASSLQDRGHTDTQYF. This chain links TRBV5-5 with TRBJ2-3; 11 nucleotides line up with TRBD1. Germline assignment: CDR1 SGHKS and CDR2 YYEKEE (reference sequence). The CDR3 contains 16 residues. V gave up 1 base and J gave up 3 bases; unmatched junction bases: 4. Full variable domain (missing parts from reference TRBV5-5 and TRBJ2-3): DAGVTQSPTHLIKTRGQQVTLRCSPISGHKSVSWYQQVLGQGPQFIFQYYEKEERGRGNFPDRFSARQFPNYSSELNVNALLLGDSALYLCASSLQDRGHTDTQYFGPGTRLTVL.

This clonotype showed up many times. The gene calls are TRBV5-1 and TRBJ2-1; 8 positions match TRBD2. Germline V gene sequence: CDR1 SGHRS, CDR2 YFSETQ. This CDR3 region has 16 residues. The junction had 13 bases not matched to a gene; V was cut back by 4 bases and J by 7 bases. This CDR3 reads CASSRRGGGPGNEQFF. In nucleotides, the CDR3 is TGCGCCAGCAGCCGCCGGGGCGGGGGGCCGGGGAATGAGCAGTTCTTC.

The rearrangement uses TRBV4-1 and TRBJ2-1; no firm D call. Germline V lookup: CDR1 MGHRA, CDR2 YSYEKL. The CDR3 spans 18 residues. Trimming shortened V by 0 bases and J by 2 bases, and 17 bases separated the two germline ends. The CDR3 protein is CASSQDLSLEVPYNEQFF. In nucleotides, the CDR3 is TGCGCCAGCAGCCAAGATCTTAGTCTAGAAGTACCCTACAATGAGCAGTTCTTC.

This clonotype has more than one count but fewer than ten. Germline and junction disagree at one end, which may indicate a read error. The V call is TRBV12-3 or TRBV12-4, the J call TRBJ1-1, with D unclear. The CDR3 sequence is 13 residues long. The CDR3 region has the DNA TGTGCCAGCAGTTTAGGGGCAGACACAGAAGCTTTCTTT. It codes for CASSLGADTEAFF.

This clonotype was found a few times. The genes are TRBV25-1 and TRBJ2-5, with a tentative D call TRBD1 (5 bases). CDR3 length: 14 amino acids. V dropped 2 bases and J dropped 1 base, with 8 bases sitting between them. Germline loops: CDR1 MGHDK, CDR2 SYGVNS. The CDR3 coding sequence is TGTGCCAGCAGTGAACCGACAGCCCAAGAGACCCAGTACTTC. It is translated as CASSEPTAQETQYF.

About this clonotype: A read error is possible here, since a much larger clone lies one base away. The chain joins TRBV20-1 to TRBJ2-2, with D tentatively TRBD1 (6 bases). Trimming left V 5 bases short and J 9 bases short, with 16 bases between. The CDR3 has 13 amino acids. Looked up from germline, CDR1 is DFQATT and CDR2 is SNEGSKA (reference sequence). The CDR3, as DNA: TGCAGTGCTCGTACAGGGAAGGCCTGGGAGCTGTTTTTT. Encoded protein: CSARTGKAWELFF.

The chain joins TRBV7-2 to TRBJ2-5; no clear D. Germline CDR1 SGHTA, CDR2 FQGNSA. The CDR3 is 13 residues long. Trimming stripped 3 bases from V and 0 bases from J, with 5 bases between. CDR3 loop: CASSFAHQETQYF. The CDR3 coding sequence is TGTGCCAGCAGCTTCGCCCACCAAGAGACCCAGTACTTC.